This T cell receptor beta chain came from a study of cytomegalovirus exposure and HLA in healthy donors. The PCR used 60 Vbeta and 13 Jbeta primers. Profiling relied on immunoSEQ multiplex PCR, and the TCRdb table lists in-frame clones only, not all of them. This sample contains about 150,000 clones. The germline gives CDR1 LGHNA, CDR2 YNFKEQ. This CDR3 contains 16 residues. V gave up 0 bases and J gave up 1 base, with 10 bases separating them. This sequence joins TRBV4-2 and TRBJ2-1; weak D call: TRBD2 (5 bases). The sequence came from a woman between 50 and 59 years old in good health and CMV-seronegative. Material for sequencing was PBMCs. CDR3 region: CASSQEPSPSYNEQFF. The CDR3 DNA sequence: TGTGCCAGCAGCCAAGAGCCTAGCCCGTCCTACAATGAGCAGTTCTTC.